This is a list of T cell receptor beta chains from one sample in a study of blood T cell repertoires in COVID-19. Libraries were prepared by immunoSEQ multiplex PCR; TCRdb keeps only in-frame clonotypes and omits some of them. The sample lists about 270,000 clones, nearly 85% seen once, with roughly 8.6% in the top ten. Material: peripheral blood. These receptors were taken from a human donor in a cohort sampled during active COVID-19. Both conserved end residues are part of each CDR3. D genes are given only for firm matches. Rows may omit the clone size; those that give it use once, few, many or a size class.

>TRBV6-1|TRBD1|-|TRBJ1-6
CASSDDRASPLHF
TGTGCCAGCAGTGACGACAGGGCATCACCCCTCCACTTT
>TRBV7-2|-|once|TRBJ1-6
CASSLQALYNSPLHF
TGTGCCAGCAGCTTACAGGCGTTATATAATTCACCCCTCCACTTT
>TRBV6-5|-|-|TRBJ1-5
CASRFNSNQPQHF
TGTGCCAGCAGGTTTAATAGCAATCAGCCCCAGCATTTT
>TRBV10-3|TRBD1|-|TRBJ1-2
CAISESKVRDRVDGYTF
TGTGCCATCAGTGAGTCGAAAGTACGGGACAGGGTGGATGGCTACACCTTC
>TRBV10-3|-|-|TRBJ1-5
CAIRARADQPQHF
TGTGCCATCAGGGCCAGGGCTGATCAGCCCCAGCATTTT
>TRBV7-3|TRBD1|once|TRBJ2-3
CASSRGQADTQYF
TGTGCCAGCAGCCGAGGACAGGCAGATACGCAGTATTTT
>TRBV27|-|-|TRBJ1-5
CASRLTGSNQPQHF
TGTGCCAGCAGGCTAACAGGTAGCAATCAGCCCCAGCATTTT
>TRBV4-2|TRBD1|medium-sized|TRBJ2-5
CASSQVGDRGQVETQYF
TGTGCCAGCAGCCAAGTAGGGGACAGGGGGCAAGTAGAGACCCAGTACTTC
>TRBV6-5|TRBD2|-|TRBJ2-1
CASSYSLAGGFNEQFF
TGTGCCAGCAGTTACTCTTTAGCGGGGGGATTCAATGAGCAGTTCTTC
>TRBV6-6|TRBD1|-|TRBJ1-2
CASSQDRDRGYTF
TGTGCCAGCAGCCAAGACAGGGATCGCGGCTACACCTTC
>TRBV4-3|TRBD2|few|TRBJ2-7
CASSHLAGNYEQYF
TGCGCCAGCAGCCATCTAGCGGGTAATTACGAGCAGTACTTC
>TRBV4-3|-|once|TRBJ1-1
CASSQDPGLSGEAFF
TGCGCCAGCAGCCAAGATCCCGGGTTGAGCGGTGAAGCTTTCTTT
>TRBV5-4|-|-|TRBJ2-1
CASSLGTGTEQFF
TGTGCCAGCAGCTTAGGAACAGGGACTGAGCAGTTCTTC
>TRBV7-9|-|-|TRBJ2-7
CASSSGFSTSSYEQYF
TGTGCCAGCAGCTCAGGCTTCTCGACCAGCTCCTACGAGCAGTACTTC
>TRBV3-1/TRBV3-2|-|few|TRBJ2-7
CATAGPHYEQYF
TGTGCCACCGCTGGGCCTCACTACGAGCAGTACTTC
>TRBV27|TRBD1|-|TRBJ1-2
CASSLGQGVYGYTF
TGTGCCAGCAGTTTGGGACAGGGGGTCTATGGCTACACCTTC
>TRBV18|TRBD1|-|TRBJ2-5
CASSPILKGAGETQYF
TGTGCCAGCTCACCAATCCTGAAGGGGGCAGGGGAGACCCAGTACTTC
>TRBV7-6|TRBD2|-|TRBJ2-5
CASRRLAGYQETQYF
TGTGCCAGCAGAAGACTAGCGGGGTACCAAGAGACCCAGTACTTC
>TRBV28|-|-|TRBJ1-2
CASRTDDYGYTF
TGTGCCAGCAGGACAGATGACTATGGCTACACCTTC
>TRBV10-3|-|once|TRBJ1-1
CATGEGGRTEAFF
TGTGCCACCGGGGAGGGTGGGAGAACTGAAGCTTTCTTT
>TRBV9|-|-|TRBJ1-1
CASSQEPGDTEAFF
TGTGCCAGCAGCCAAGAACCCGGTGACACTGAAGCTTTCTTT
>TRBV4-2|-|-|TRBJ1-2
CASSQDHGPNYGYTF
TGTGCCAGCAGCCAAGATCACGGTCCTAACTATGGCTACACCTTC
>TRBV3-1/TRBV3-2|-|-|TRBJ1-2
CASSQEAGPNNYGYTF
TGTGCCAGCAGCCAAGAGGCAGGGCCAAATAACTATGGCTACACCTTC
>TRBV7-6|-|-|TRBJ1-3
CASSLGRSESGNTIYF
TGTGCCAGCAGCTTAGGGAGGTCAGAGTCTGGAAACACCATATATTTT
>TRBV18|TRBD1|-|TRBJ1-1
CASSTQGAGTEAFF
TGTGCCAGCTCTACGCAGGGGGCGGGCACTGAAGCTTTCTTT
>TRBV6-5|TRBD1|-|TRBJ1-5
CASTTQGVLYQPQHF
TGTGCCAGCACGACACAGGGGGTTCTCTATCAGCCCCAGCATTTT
>TRBV19|TRBD2|-|TRBJ2-2
CASSMTSGGRLRAGELFF
TGTGCCAGTAGTATGACTAGCGGGGGGAGGTTGAGGGCCGGGGAGCTGTTTTTT
>TRBV6-2/TRBV6-3|-|few|TRBJ2-7
CASSSGGRQYF
TGTGCCAGCAGTAGCGGCGGCAGGCAGTACTTC
>TRBV19|TRBD1|-|TRBJ2-5
CASSIGGTAGETQYF
TGTGCCAGTAGTATAGGGGGGACAGCCGGTGAGACCCAGTACTTC
>TRBV18|-|-|TRBJ2-5
CASSPRVGKQETQYF
TGTGCCAGCTCACCACGGGTGGGCAAACAAGAGACCCAGTACTTC
>TRBV19|TRBD1|few|TRBJ2-6
CASRTLRDRGSGANVLTF
TGTGCCAGTAGGACATTGAGGGACAGGGGTTCTGGGGCCAACGTCCTGACTTTC
>TRBV3-1/TRBV3-2|TRBD1|-|TRBJ2-7
CASSQDRGGPYEQYF
TGTGCCAGCAGCCAAGATAGAGGGGGCCCCTACGAGCAGTACTTC
>TRBV12-3/TRBV12-4|-|-|TRBJ1-3
CASRPQGNTIYF
TGTGCCAGCAGACCGCAGGGAAACACCATATATTTT
>TRBV9|-|-|TRBJ1-4
CASSVAGNGEKLFF
TGTGCCAGCAGCGTAGCGGGGAACGGGGAAAAACTGTTTTTT
>TRBV27|TRBD1|-|TRBJ1-1
CASSSTGSGEAFF
TGTGCCAGCAGTTCGACAGGGTCGGGAGAAGCTTTCTTT
>TRBV2|-|-|TRBJ2-7
CASRIGGGNTYEQYF
TGTGCCAGCAGGATCGGAGGGGGCAATACCTACGAGCAGTACTTC
>TRBV19|TRBD1|-|TRBJ1-1
CASSMSDRGAEAFF
TGTGCCAGTAGTATGTCGGACAGGGGGGCTGAAGCTTTCTTT
>TRBV5-4|TRBD1|few|TRBJ2-7
CASSLMGQGKGQYF
TGTGCCAGCAGCTTGATGGGACAGGGGAAAGGGCAGTACTTC
>TRBV5-1|TRBD1|-|TRBJ1-5
CASSPGQTNQPQHF
TGCGCCAGCAGCCCGGGACAGACCAATCAGCCCCAGCATTTT
>TRBV6-5|TRBD1|-|TRBJ2-7
CASSYSKGAGNEQYF
TGTGCCAGCAGTTACTCGAAGGGGGCGGGCAACGAGCAGTACTTC
>TRBV6-5|-|once|TRBJ1-1
CASSPNPTGTEAFF
TGTGCCAGCAGTCCGAACCCCACGGGCACTGAAGCTTTCTTT
>TRBV5-4|-|-|TRBJ2-7
CASSALRGGSYEQYF
TGTGCCAGCAGCGCGCTGCGGGGAGGTTCCTACGAGCAGTACTTC
>TRBV18|-|-|TRBJ1-5
CASSPGGGNQPQHF
TGTGCCAGCTCACCAGGGGGGGGCAATCAGCCCCAGCATTTT
>TRBV7-6|TRBD2|-|TRBJ2-1
CASSPTSGGGGEQFF
TGTGCCAGCAGCCCGACTAGCGGGGGGGGCGGCGAGCAGTTCTTC
>TRBV24-1|TRBD2|-|TRBJ2-5
CATSGAGGQGETQYF
TGTGCCACCAGCGGCGCGGGGGGACAAGGAGAGACCCAGTACTTC
>TRBV7-6|TRBD1|-|TRBJ2-3
CASSTGQGTDTQYF
TGTGCCAGCAGCACCGGACAGGGAACAGATACGCAGTATTTT
>TRBV2|TRBD1|-|TRBJ2-2
CASSRTGRSNTGELFF
TGTGCCAGCAGTCGGACAGGGAGGTCGAACACCGGGGAGCTGTTTTTT
>TRBV18|TRBD1|-|TRBJ2-2
CASSPGTANTGELFF
TGTGCCAGCTCTCCCGGGACAGCGAACACCGGGGAGCTGTTTTTT